This entry features one TCR beta chain sequence. This CDR3 contains 17 residues. Germline V gene sequence: CDR1 SGHAT, CDR2 FQDESV (reference sequence). Trimming removed 5 bases from V and 0 bases from J; junction bases left unmatched: 9. Researchers ran the PCR with 60 Vbeta and 13 Jbeta primers. Produced via immunoSEQ multiplex PCR; TCRdb's table is partial and in-frame only. The profile shows 79,000 or so clones, 79% of them singletons. The sample belongs to a study of cytomegalovirus exposure and HLA in healthy donors. Material: PBMCs. The chain combines TRBV11-1 with TRBJ2-7; 11 nucleotides align to TRBD2. The sequence was obtained from a woman in her forties in good health and CMV-seropositive. The CDR3 region is CASSPTSGGASSYEQYF. In DNA form, the CDR3 reads TGTGCCAGCAGCCCTACTAGCGGGGGCGCGAGCTCCTACGAGCAGTACTTC.